This is a list of T cell receptor beta chains from one sample in a study of CXCR3-negative and CXCR3-positive naive CD8 T cells. For each CDR3 protein, TCRdb gives one entry from its re-call of the 5' RACE reads, without DNA. Its table lists about 40,000 distinct CDR3 sequences. Sequenced input: memory CD8+ T cells from blood. Every receptor here comes from a human donor in good health. Some clones in this sample may be carry-over from other donors' samples. CDR3s include the opening cysteine and the closing phenylalanine or tryptophan. Part of the rows lack a size; the others show once, few, many or a class for expanded clones.

TRBV21-1	NA	TRBJ2-7	CASTKRGQKEGEQYF
TRBV4-1	NA	TRBJ2-7	CASSQSRSYEQYF
TRBV6-5	NA	TRBJ2-7	CASSSGTVTYEQYF
TRBV7-3	NA	TRBJ2-1	CASSLVGYGEQFF
TRBV4-1	NA	TRBJ1-2	CASSQEDLGTLNYGYTF
TRBV29-1	NA	TRBJ2-1	CSVNSGGASDEQFF
TRBV29-1	NA	TRBJ2-2	CSVVLPHTGELFF
TRBV7-2	NA	TRBJ1-1	CASSLLGQANTEAFF
TRBV6-6	NA	TRBJ2-7	CASSYRQGAYEQYF
TRBV29-1	NA	TRBJ2-7	CSVEGDPYEQYF
TRBV6-5	NA	TRBJ2-3	CASSYSSSTDTQYF
TRBV29-1	NA	TRBJ2-1	CSVSGRVTGFAKYNEQFF
TRBV6-6	NA	TRBJ2-5	CASSQGTGGEETQYF
TRBV7-9	medium-sized	TRBJ2-4	CASSPFSRGASAKNIQYF
TRBV6-4	NA	TRBJ2-3	CASSDSARGSTDTQYF
TRBV29-1	NA	TRBJ2-1	CSADRGPYNEQFF
TRBV7-6	medium-sized	TRBJ2-4	CASSPGPGTKNIQYF
TRBV4-3	medium-sized	TRBJ2-4	CASSQEGTPGNIQYF
TRBV7-2	NA	TRBJ2-7	CASSARGTSGALSYEQYF
TRBV7-9	NA	TRBJ2-7	CASSPTSGGSRSYEQYF